One sample yielded the 26 T cell receptor beta chains listed below, sequenced in a study of blood T cell repertoires in COVID-19. The repertoire was sequenced with immunoSEQ multiplex PCR; TCRdb's copy has only in-frame clones and lacks some. This table has some 170,000 clones, around 83% appearing once. Sequenced material: peripheral blood. These receptors were collected from a woman aged 60-75 years with acute or convalescent COVID-19.

The chain uses TRBV19 and TRBJ2-1; D may be TRBD2 (6 bases). Germline CDR1 reads LNHDA; CDR2 reads SQIVND (reference sequence). The CDR3 contains 15 residues. With 9 bases removed from V and 7 bases from J, the gap between germline ends came to 22 bases. CDR3 in amino acids: CASTSRGIRGNEQFF. The CDR3 nucleotides are TGTGCCAGCACCTCGCGGGGAATTCGGGGAAATGAGCAGTTCTTC.

The gene calls are TRBV24-1 and TRBJ2-3; 8 bases map to TRBD2. Unmatched junction bases numbered 5, after V lost 2 bases and J lost 5 bases. Germline V lookup: CDR1 KGHDR, CDR2 SFDVKD. The CDR3 consists of 15 residues. CDR3 nucleotides: TGTGCCACCAGTGATTCCGGGACTAGAAGAGATACGCAGTATTTT. It is translated as CATSDSGTRRDTQYF.

V and J are TRBV9 and TRBJ2-3; 9 positions match TRBD1. V was clipped by 4 bases and J by 3 bases; unmatched bases: 9. Germline V gene data show CDR1 as SGDLS and CDR2 as YYNGEE. This CDR3 is 16 amino acids long. The CDR3 loop reads CASSPRGQGGTDTQYF. In DNA form, the CDR3 reads TGTGCCAGCAGCCCGAGGGGACAGGGAGGAACAGATACGCAGTATTTT.

The J gene is TRBJ2-5, the V gene TRBV4-2; 8 bases are a match to TRBD2. CDR3 length: 16 amino acids. The germline CDR1 and CDR2 sequences are LGHNA and YNFKEQ. The V gene end was trimmed by 0 bases and the J gene end by 4 bases; junction bases not matched to a gene: 7. CDR3 DNA: TGTGCCAGCAGCCAAGATCCGAGCGGGGGAGGAGAGACCCAGTACTTC. Encoded protein: CASSQDPSGGGETQYF.

The chain joins TRBV18 to TRBJ2-1; 9 bases map to TRBD1. The junction had 11 bases not matched to a gene; V was cut back by 4 bases and J by 4 bases. This CDR3 contains 17 residues. Germline lookup yields CDR1 KGHSH and CDR2 LQKENI. The CDR3 protein is CASSRTRDREGYNEQFF. The CDR3 DNA sequence: TGTGCCAGCTCACGCACCCGGGACAGGGAAGGTTACAATGAGCAGTTCTTC.

The V call is TRBV7-3, the J call TRBJ2-2; the match to TRBD1 covers 7 bases. The CDR3 loop spans 16 amino acids. V lost 2 bases to trimming and J lost 5 bases; unmatched junction nucleotides: 8. Germline CDR1 and CDR2: SGHTA and FQGTGA. DNA of the CDR3: TGTGCCAGCAGCTTAGAGGGACAGAGCCTTACCGGGGAGCTGTTTTTT. Encoded protein: CASSLEGQSLTGELFF.

This chain connects TRBV6-2 or TRBV6-3 to TRBJ1-5, with a tentative D call TRBD1 (5 bases). Germline assignment: CDR1 MNHEY and CDR2 SVGEGT. The CDR3 sequence is 15 residues long. V dropped 2 bases and J dropped 5 bases, with 13 bases sitting between them. CDR3 region: CASSYGAARHQPQHF. DNA for the CDR3: TGTGCCAGCAGTTACGGGGCGGCCAGGCATCAGCCCCAGCATTTT.

The chain uses TRBV28 and TRBJ2-1; 13 bases agree with TRBD2. Trimming at V came to 4 bases and at J to 8 bases, leaving 11 bases not matched to a gene. The CDR3 is made up of 17 amino acids. The germline gives CDR1 MDHEN, CDR2 SYDVKM. The CDR3 region is CASSSGGTSGRAHEQFF. CDR3 nucleotides: TGTGCCAGCAGTTCAGGGGGCACTAGCGGGAGGGCCCATGAGCAGTTCTTC.

The chain has TRBV5-1 and TRBJ2-2; 7 nucleotides match TRBD1. CDR3 size: 15 residues. CDR1 and CDR2 from the germline V gene are SGHRS and YFSETQ. V lost 0 bases and J lost 3; bases outside the gene matches: 2. The CDR3 nucleotides are TGCGCCAGCAGCTTGGGGACAGGAGACACCGGGGAGCTGTTTTTT. Encoded protein: CASSLGTGDTGELFF.

This chain joins TRBV2 and TRBJ1-1, with 7 bases matching TRBD1. The CDR3 has 14 amino acids. Trimming at V came to 2 bases and at J to 1 base, leaving 1 base not matched to a gene. Germline V CDR1 and CDR2: SNHLY, FYNNEI. CDR3 nucleotide sequence: TGTGCCAGCAGTGAAAGACAGGGGAACACTGAAGCTTTCTTT. It translates to CASSERQGNTEAFF.

The chain recombines TRBV28 with TRBJ1-1; D is possibly TRBD1 (5 bases). V was shortened by 5 bases and J by 6 bases, with 13 bases between the two germline ends. Germline-derived CDR1 and CDR2 are MDHEN and SYDVKM. The CDR3 sequence is 13 residues long. The CDR3 DNA is TGTGCCAGCAGTGGCGACAGTAAGTCTGAAGCTTTCTTT. This translates into CASSGDSKSEAFF.

V gene TRBV6-5 combines with J gene TRBJ1-2, with a tentative D call TRBD1 (6 bases). The CDR3 length is 13 residues. Per germline, CDR1 MNHEY and CDR2 SVGAGI. V was pared by 0 bases and J by 8 bases, with 10 bases between. Written as DNA, the CDR3 is TGTGCCAGCAGTTACTCTGGGGGCCGGGGCTACACCTTC. It encodes CASSYSGGRGYTF.

J is TRBJ2-4 and V is TRBV19, with 10 bases fitting TRBD2. The ends lost 5 bases at V and 3 bases at J; junction bases unmatched: 7. The CDR3 has 16 amino acids. Per the germline V gene, CDR1 is LNHDA and CDR2 is SQIVND (reference sequence). CDR3 sequence reads: CASSYLAGDGKNIQYF. The CDR3 coding sequence is TGTGCCAGTAGTTACCTAGCGGGAGATGGCAAAAACATTCAGTACTTC.

A word on this clone: Other DNA sequences in the sample encode the same CDR3. The genes are TRBV28 and TRBJ1-1; D not resolved. Germline V gene data show CDR1 as MDHEN and CDR2 as SYDVKM. The CDR3 contains 12 residues. V dropped 3 bases and J dropped 5 bases, with 7 bases sitting between them. CDR3 sequence reads: CASSLTGTEAFF. DNA of the CDR3: TGTGCCAGCAGTTTGACTGGTACTGAAGCTTTCTTT.

The CDR3 is CASSSRTSGITDTQYF. CDR3 in DNA: TGTGCCAGCAGCTCGCGGACTAGCGGAATCACAGATACGCAGTATTTT. The J gene is TRBJ2-3, the V gene TRBV7-8, with TRBD2 matching over 10 bases. Germline CDR1 SGHVS, CDR2 FQNEAQ. The CDR3 sequence is 16 residues long. Trimming at V came to 4 bases and at J to 2 bases, leaving 6 bases not matched to a gene. The complete variable domain, with remaining parts taken from reference TRBV7-8 and TRBJ2-3, reads GAGVSQSPRYKVAKRGQDVALRCDPISGHVSLFWYQQALGQGPEFLTYFQNEAQLDKSGLPSDRFFAERPEGSVSTLKIQRTQQEDSAVYLCASSSRTSGITDTQYFGPGTRLTVL.

This chain connects TRBV28 to TRBJ2-7; D is perhaps TRBD1 (5 bases). Between the trimmed V and J ends, which lost 5 bases and 3 bases, there was a span of 14 bases. The germline V gene has CDR1 MDHEN and CDR2 SYDVKM. The CDR3 runs to 14 residues. CDR3: CASSDQGKSYEQYF. CDR3 in DNA: TGTGCCAGCAGTGATCAGGGCAAGAGCTACGAGCAGTACTTC.

This chain joins TRBV27 and TRBJ1-2, with D tentatively TRBD1 (5 bases). The CDR3 contains 12 residues. Germline CDR1 is MNHEY and CDR2 is SMNVEV (reference sequence). The V end lost 5 bases, the J end lost 3 bases, and 7 bases lay between the germline ends. The CDR3 DNA reads TGTGCCAGCAGTGGGGCAGACTATGGCTACACCTTC. It encodes CASSGADYGYTF.

V and J are TRBV3-1 (or the pseudogene TRBV3-2) and TRBJ1-5; 8 bases are a match to TRBD1. The CDR3 is made up of 15 amino acids. Losses at the gene ends were 3 bases for V and 3 bases for J; bases not matched to a gene: 4. Germline CDR1 reads LGHDT; CDR2 reads YNNKEL (reference sequence). The CDR3 bases are TGTGCCAGCAGCCAGACAGGGGTCGTCAATCAGCCCCAGCATTTT. Protein product: CASSQTGVVNQPQHF.

The sample holds one count of this clone. The rearrangement uses TRBV6-5 and TRBJ1-4, with TRBD1 matching over 9 bases. The trim removed 7 bases at V and 6 bases at J, leaving 9 bases unmatched. The CDR3 sequence is 15 residues long. Looked up from germline, CDR1 is MNHEY and CDR2 is SVGAGI. The CDR3 region is CASIDRGRGDEKLFF. As DNA, the CDR3 is TGTGCCAGCATCGACAGGGGGAGGGGCGATGAAAAACTGTTTTTT.

The chain has TRBV29-1 and TRBJ1-2, with 8 nucleotides matching TRBD1. The CDR3 has 14 residues. J was trimmed by 8 bases and V by 4 bases; bases with no gene match: 12. CDR1 is SQVTM, CDR2 ANQGSEA, per germline. The CDR3 coding sequence is TGCAGCGTTGTTTATAGAGGACAGGGCGTAGGCTACACCTTC. As protein: CSVVYRGQGVGYTF. The whole variable domain, filled in from reference TRBV29-1 and TRBJ1-2, reads SAVISQKPSRDICQRGTSLTIQCQVDSQVTMMFWYRQQPGQSLTLIATANQGSEATYESGFVIDKFPISRPNLTFSTLTVSNMSPEDSSIYLCSVVYRGQGVGYTFGSGTRLTVV.

The V and J genes are TRBV19 and TRBJ2-5; TRBD1 might be the D (5 bases). The CDR3 loop spans 15 amino acids. Per the germline V gene, CDR1 is LNHDA and CDR2 is SQIVND (reference sequence). V lost 1 base to trimming and J lost 2 bases, with 11 bases between them. The CDR3: CASSIGAGPQETQYF. The DNA of the CDR3 is TGTGCCAGTAGTATAGGGGCAGGGCCTCAAGAGACCCAGTACTTC.

This CDR3 reads CASSRTGLGLFF. Here the CDR3 DNA reads TGTGCCAGTAGTCGGACAGGGTTGGGACTGTTTTTT. The chain has TRBV19 and TRBJ1-4; 8 nucleotides match TRBD1. Germline values: CDR1 LNHDA, CDR2 SQIVND (reference sequence). The CDR3 totals 12 residues. V lost 5 bases, J lost 13 bases, and 6 bases stayed unmatched.

The V and J genes are TRBV19 and TRBJ2-7, with TRBD1 identical over 10 bases. Germline values: CDR1 LNHDA, CDR2 SQIVND (reference sequence). V trimming: 7 bases; J trimming: 4 bases; junction bases outside the gene matches: 10. The CDR3 consists of 15 residues. The chain's CDR3 is CASMKDGTGAYEQYV. In DNA, the CDR3 is TGTGCCAGTATGAAAGACGGGACAGGGGCATACGAGCAGTACGTC.

The rearrangement links TRBV18 to TRBJ1-5; 7 nucleotides agree with TRBD1. The J segment lost 4 bases and the V segment lost 0 bases, leaving 3 bases of the junction unmatched. The CDR3 runs to 15 residues. From germline, CDR1 is KGHSH and CDR2 LQKENI. In DNA, the CDR3 is TGTGCCAGCTCACCACCGGCAGGGGGAAATCAGCCCCAGCATTTT. It codes for CASSPPAGGNQPQHF.

The chain combines TRBV13 with TRBJ2-7; 7 bases map to TRBD1. The CDR3 runs to 14 residues. With 5 bases clipped from V and 3 bases from J, the junction kept 7 bases outside the gene matches. Germline V gene data show CDR1 as PRHDT and CDR2 as FYEKMQ (reference sequence). This chain's CDR3 is CASSLRQGDYEQYF. CDR3 in DNA: TGTGCCAGCAGCCTACGACAGGGCGACTACGAGCAGTACTTC.

CDR3 DNA sequence: TGTGCCAGCAGTTTCGCGACTGCTAGCACTGAAGCTTTCTTT. Its translation is CASSFATASTEAFF. The rearrangement uses TRBV6-2 or TRBV6-3 and TRBJ1-1; D is ambiguous. This CDR3 contains 14 residues. Trimming left V 4 bases short and J 4 bases short, with 13 bases between. Germline values: CDR1 MNHEY, CDR2 SVGEGT.